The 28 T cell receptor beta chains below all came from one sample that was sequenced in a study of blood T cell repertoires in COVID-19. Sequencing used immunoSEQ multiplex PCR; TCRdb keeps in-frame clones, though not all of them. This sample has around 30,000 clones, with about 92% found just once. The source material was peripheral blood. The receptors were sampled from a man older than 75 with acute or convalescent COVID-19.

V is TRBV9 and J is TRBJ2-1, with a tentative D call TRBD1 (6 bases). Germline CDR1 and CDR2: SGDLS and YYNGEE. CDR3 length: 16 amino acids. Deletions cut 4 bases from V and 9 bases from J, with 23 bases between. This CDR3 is CASSPRGDRIVSEQFF. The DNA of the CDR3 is TGTGCCAGCAGCCCCCGAGGAGACAGGATAGTGAGTGAGCAGTTCTTC.

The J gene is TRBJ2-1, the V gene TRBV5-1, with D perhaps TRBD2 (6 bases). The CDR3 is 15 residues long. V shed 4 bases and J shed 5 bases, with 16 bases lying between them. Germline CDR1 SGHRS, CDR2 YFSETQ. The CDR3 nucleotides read TGCGCCAGCAGCGGAGGGTTCGGCGGTGACAATGAGCAGTTCTTC. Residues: CASSGGFGGDNEQFF.

CDR3: CASSPPGLTATEAFF. CDR3 in DNA: TGTGCCAGCTCACCCCCGGGACTTACGGCGACTGAAGCTTTCTTT. The V and J genes are TRBV18 and TRBJ1-1; D may be TRBD1 (5 bases). The CDR3 has 15 residues. With 3 bases removed from V and 5 bases from J, the gap between germline ends came to 16 bases. Germline lookup yields CDR1 KGHSH and CDR2 LQKENI.

The CDR3 loop is CASSQDREKLFF. The CDR3 region has the DNA TGTGCCAGCAGCCAAGACCGGGAAAAACTGTTTTTT. The chain couples TRBV3-1 (or the pseudogene TRBV3-2) to TRBJ1-4; D not resolved. This CDR3 spans 12 amino acids. Trimming removed 0 bases from V and 8 bases from J, with 4 bases in between. Germline CDR1 LGHDT, CDR2 YNNKEL (reference sequence).

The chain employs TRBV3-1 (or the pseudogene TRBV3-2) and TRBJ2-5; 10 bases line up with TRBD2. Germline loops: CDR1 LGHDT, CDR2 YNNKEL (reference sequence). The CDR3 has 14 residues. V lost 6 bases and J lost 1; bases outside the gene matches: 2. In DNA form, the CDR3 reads TGTGCCAGCAGGCGGACTAGCGGCCAAGAGACCCAGTACTTC. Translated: CASRRTSGQETQYF.

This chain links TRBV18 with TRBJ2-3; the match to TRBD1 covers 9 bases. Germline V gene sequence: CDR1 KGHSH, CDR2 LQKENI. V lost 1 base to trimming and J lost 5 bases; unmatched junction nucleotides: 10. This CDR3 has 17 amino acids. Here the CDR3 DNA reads TGTGCCAGCTCACCACTCATAACAGGGGGCTCGAAAGATACGCAGTATTTT. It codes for CASSPLITGGSKDTQYF.

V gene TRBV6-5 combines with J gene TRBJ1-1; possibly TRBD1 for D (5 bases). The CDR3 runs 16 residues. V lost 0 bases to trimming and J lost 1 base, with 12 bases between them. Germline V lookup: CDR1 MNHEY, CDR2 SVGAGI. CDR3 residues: CASSYSSGGPNTEAFF. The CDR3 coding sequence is TGTGCCAGCAGTTACTCGAGCGGGGGACCGAACACTGAAGCTTTCTTT.

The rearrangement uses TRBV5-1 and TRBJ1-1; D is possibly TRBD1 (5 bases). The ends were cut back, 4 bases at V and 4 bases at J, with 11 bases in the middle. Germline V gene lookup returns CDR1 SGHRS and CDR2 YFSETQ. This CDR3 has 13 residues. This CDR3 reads CASSAGGATEAFF. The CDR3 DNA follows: TGCGCCAGCAGCGCTGGTGGGGCCACTGAAGCTTTCTTT.

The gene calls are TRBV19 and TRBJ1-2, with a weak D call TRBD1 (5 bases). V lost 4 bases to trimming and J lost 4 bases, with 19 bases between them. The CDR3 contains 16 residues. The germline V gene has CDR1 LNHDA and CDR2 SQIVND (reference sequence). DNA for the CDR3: TGTGCCAGTAGTAACCAGCCCGGGCAGGGTGGCTATGGCTACACCTTC. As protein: CASSNQPGQGGYGYTF.

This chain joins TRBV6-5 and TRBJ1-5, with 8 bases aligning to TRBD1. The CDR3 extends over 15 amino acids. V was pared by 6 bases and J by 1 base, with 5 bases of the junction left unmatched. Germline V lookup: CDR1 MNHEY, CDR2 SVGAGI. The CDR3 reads CASSRTGNSNQPQHF. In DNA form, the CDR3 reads TGTGCCAGCAGCCGGACAGGGAACAGCAATCAGCCCCAGCATTTT.

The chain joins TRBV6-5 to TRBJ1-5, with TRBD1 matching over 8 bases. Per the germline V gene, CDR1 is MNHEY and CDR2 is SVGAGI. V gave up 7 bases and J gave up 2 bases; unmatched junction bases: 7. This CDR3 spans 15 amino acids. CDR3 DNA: TGTGCCAGCAACCCAGGGGGCGCGGGCAATCAGCCCCAGCATTTT. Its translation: CASNPGGAGNQPQHF.

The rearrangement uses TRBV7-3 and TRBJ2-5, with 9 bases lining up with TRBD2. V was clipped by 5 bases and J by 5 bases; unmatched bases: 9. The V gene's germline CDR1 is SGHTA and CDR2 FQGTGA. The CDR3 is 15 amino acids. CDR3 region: CASSTRGGAWETQYF. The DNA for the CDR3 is TGTGCCAGCAGCACCCGCGGGGGGGCCTGGGAGACCCAGTACTTC.

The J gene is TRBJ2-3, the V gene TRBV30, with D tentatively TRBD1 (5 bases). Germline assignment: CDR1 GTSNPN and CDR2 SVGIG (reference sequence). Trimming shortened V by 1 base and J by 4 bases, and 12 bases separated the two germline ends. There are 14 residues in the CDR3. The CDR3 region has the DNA TGTGCCTGGAGTGGTGGCAGGGTGGCAGATACGCAGTATTTT. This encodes CAWSGGRVADTQYF.

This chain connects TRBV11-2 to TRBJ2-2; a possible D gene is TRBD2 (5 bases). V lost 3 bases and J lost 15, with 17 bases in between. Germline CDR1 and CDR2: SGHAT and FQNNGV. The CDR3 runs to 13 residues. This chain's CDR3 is CASSFQRSELMFF. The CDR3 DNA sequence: TGTGCCAGCAGCTTCCAGCGGTCTGAGTTGATGTTTTTT.

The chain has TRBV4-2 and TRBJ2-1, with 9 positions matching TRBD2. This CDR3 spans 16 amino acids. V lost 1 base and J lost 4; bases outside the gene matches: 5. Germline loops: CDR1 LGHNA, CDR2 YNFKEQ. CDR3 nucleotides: TGTGCCAGCAGCCAAGGTGGCGGGGGGGAGTACAATGAGCAGTTCTTC. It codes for CASSQGGGGEYNEQFF.

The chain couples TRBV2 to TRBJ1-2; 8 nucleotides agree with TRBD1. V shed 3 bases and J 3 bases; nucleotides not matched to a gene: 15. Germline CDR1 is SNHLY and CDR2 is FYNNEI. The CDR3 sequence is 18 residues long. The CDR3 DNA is TGTGCCAGCAGTGACAACGCCTTATTGGACAGGGACCACTATGGCTACACCTTC. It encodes CASSDNALLDRDHYGYTF.

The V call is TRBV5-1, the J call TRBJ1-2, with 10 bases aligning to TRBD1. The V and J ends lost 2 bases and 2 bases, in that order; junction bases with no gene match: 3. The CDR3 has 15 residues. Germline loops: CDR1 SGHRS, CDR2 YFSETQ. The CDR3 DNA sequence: TGCGCCAGCAGCTTAGGGGGACAGGGGAACTATGGCTACACCTTC. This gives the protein CASSLGGQGNYGYTF.

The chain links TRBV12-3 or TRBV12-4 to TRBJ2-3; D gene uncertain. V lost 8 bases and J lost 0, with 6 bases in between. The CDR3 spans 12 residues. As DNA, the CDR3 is TGTGCCAGCGGAGTTAGCACAGATACGCAGTATTTT. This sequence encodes CASGVSTDTQYF.

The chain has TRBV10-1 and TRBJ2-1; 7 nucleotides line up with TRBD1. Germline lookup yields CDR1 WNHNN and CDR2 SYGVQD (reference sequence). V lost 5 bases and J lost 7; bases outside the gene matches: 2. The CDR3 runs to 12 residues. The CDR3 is CASSPGGNEQFF. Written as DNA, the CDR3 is TGCGCCAGCAGTCCAGGGGGAAATGAGCAGTTCTTC.

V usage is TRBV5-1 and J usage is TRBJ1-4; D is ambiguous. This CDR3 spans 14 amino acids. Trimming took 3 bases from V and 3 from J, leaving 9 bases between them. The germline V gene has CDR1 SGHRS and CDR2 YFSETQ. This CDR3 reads CASSSGSSNEKLFF. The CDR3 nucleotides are TGCGCCAGCAGCTCCGGGTCCTCTAATGAAAAACTGTTTTTT.

The CDR3 DNA reads TGCGCCAGCAGCCTCGGACAGGGTAGGGCCGGGGAGCTGTTTTTT. It yields the protein CASSLGQGRAGELFF. The chain has TRBV5-1 and TRBJ2-2; 8 bases fit TRBD1. The V gene's germline CDR1 is SGHRS and CDR2 YFSETQ. The CDR3 is 15 amino acids. The V gene end was trimmed by 4 bases and the J gene end by 6 bases; junction bases not matched to a gene: 8.

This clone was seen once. CDR3 amino acids: CASSLLGIANEKLFF. CDR3 coding DNA: TGCGCCAGCAGCTTGTTGGGCATCGCTAATGAAAAACTGTTTTTT. This chain joins TRBV5-1 and TRBJ1-4; D remains ambiguous. The CDR3 length is 15 residues. Germline V lookup: CDR1 SGHRS, CDR2 YFSETQ. V was cut by 1 base and J by 3 bases, with 10 bases left in between.

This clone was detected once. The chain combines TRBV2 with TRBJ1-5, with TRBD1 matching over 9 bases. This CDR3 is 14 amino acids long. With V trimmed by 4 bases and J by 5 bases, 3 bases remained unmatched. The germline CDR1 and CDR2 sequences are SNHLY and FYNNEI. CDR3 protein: CASSGGTGHQPQHF. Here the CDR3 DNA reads TGTGCCAGCAGTGGGGGGACAGGGCATCAGCCCCAGCATTTT.

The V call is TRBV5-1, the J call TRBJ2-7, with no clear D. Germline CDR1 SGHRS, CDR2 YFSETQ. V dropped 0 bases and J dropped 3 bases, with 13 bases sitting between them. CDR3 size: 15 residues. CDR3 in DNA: TGCGCCAGCAGCTTGGGCTCACAGCCGAGCTACGAGCAGTACTTC. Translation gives CASSLGSQPSYEQYF.

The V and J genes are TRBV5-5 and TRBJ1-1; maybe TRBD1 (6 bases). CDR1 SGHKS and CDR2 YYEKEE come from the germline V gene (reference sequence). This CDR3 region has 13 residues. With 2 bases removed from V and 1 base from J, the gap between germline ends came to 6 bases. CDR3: CASSLQGNTEAFF. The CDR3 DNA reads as TGTGCCAGCAGCTTACAGGGGAACACTGAAGCTTTCTTT.

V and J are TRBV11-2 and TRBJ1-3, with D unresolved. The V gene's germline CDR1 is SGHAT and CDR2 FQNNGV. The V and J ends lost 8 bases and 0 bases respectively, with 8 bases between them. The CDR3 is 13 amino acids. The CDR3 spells CASGVSSGNTIYF. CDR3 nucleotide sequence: TGTGCCAGCGGAGTGAGCTCTGGAAACACCATATATTTT. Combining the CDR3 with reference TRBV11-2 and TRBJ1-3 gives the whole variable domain EAGVAQSPRYKIIEKRQSVAFWCNPISGHATLYWYQQILGQGPKLLIQFQNNGVVDDSQLPKDRFSAERLKGVDSTLKIQPAKLEDSAVYLCASGVSSGNTIYFGEGSWLTVV.

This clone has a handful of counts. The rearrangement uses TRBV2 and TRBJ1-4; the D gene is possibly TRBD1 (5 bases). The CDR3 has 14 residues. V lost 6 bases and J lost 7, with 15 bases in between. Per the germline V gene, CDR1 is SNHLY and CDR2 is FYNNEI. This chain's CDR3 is CASSPPYQGEKLFF. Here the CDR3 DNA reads TGTGCCAGCAGCCCGCCGTACCAGGGTGAAAAACTGTTTTTT.

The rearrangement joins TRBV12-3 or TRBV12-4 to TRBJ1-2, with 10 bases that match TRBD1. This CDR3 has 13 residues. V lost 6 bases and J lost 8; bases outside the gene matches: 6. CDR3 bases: TGTGCCAGCAGGCGGGACAGGGGTTGGGGCTACACCTTC. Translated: CASRRDRGWGYTF.